A single sample gave rise to the 32 T cell receptor beta chains below, sequenced in a study of T-cell reconstitution after alpha-beta-depleted transplantation in children. Unique molecular identifiers were used in preparing the TCRbeta library. TCRdb processed the PCR reads anew with MiXCR; each CDR3 protein has one entry. The sample yields some 830,000 distinct CDR3 sequences, about 16% seen once. The material sequenced was PBMCs, mostly from graft donor cells, taken 360 days after TCRalphabeta/CD19-depleted stem cell transplant. All receptors derive from a male patient between 5 and 17 years old who had a stem cell transplant for acute lymphoblastic leukemia, so the T cells may come from the graft donor.

This clonotype was counted only a few times. The chain employs TRBV5-4 and TRBJ2-7, with 12 bases matching TRBD1. Germline V gene sequence: CDR1 SGHNT, CDR2 YYREEE (reference sequence). This CDR3 is built from 15 residues. J gave up 6 bases and V 4 bases, and 8 bases lay outside the gene matches. CDR3 DNA sequence: TGTGCCAGCAGCCCCTCGGGACAGGGGGCCTTCGAGCAGTACTTC. Translating gives CASSPSGQGAFEQYF.

The genes are TRBV5-1 and TRBJ2-7; D not resolved. From germline, CDR1 is SGHRS and CDR2 YFSETQ. The CDR3 sequence is 16 residues long. V lost 1 base and J 2 bases, leaving 16 bases between the germline ends. This chain's CDR3 is CASSLRIGGSPYEQYF. CDR3 sequence (DNA): TGCGCCAGCAGCTTGAGAATCGGCGGAAGTCCCTACGAGCAGTACTTC. Full variable domain (missing parts from reference TRBV5-1 and TRBJ2-7): KAGVTQTPRYLIKTRGQQVTLSCSPISGHRSVSWYQQTPGQGLQFLFEYFSETQRNKGNFPGRFSGRQFSNSRSEMNVSTLELGDSALYLCASSLRIGGSPYEQYFGPGTRLTVT.

This clonotype was picked up a small number of times. This chain joins TRBV27 and TRBJ2-1; the match to TRBD2 covers 12 bases. The CDR3 has 19 residues. Unmatched junction bases numbered 14, after V lost 3 bases and J lost 5 bases. Germline CDR1 reads MNHEY; CDR2 reads SMNVEV (reference sequence). The CDR3: CASSFVRVSSGRANNEQFF. In DNA form, the CDR3 reads TGTGCCAGCAGTTTCGTAAGGGTGTCTAGCGGGAGGGCGAACAATGAGCAGTTCTTC.

This clonotype appeared a few times. This chain uses TRBV27 with TRBJ2-7, with 7 nucleotides matching TRBD2. With 3 bases clipped from V and 7 bases from J, the junction kept 3 bases outside the gene matches. The CDR3 consists of 12 residues. CDR1 and CDR2 (germline): MNHEY, SMNVEV (reference sequence). The CDR3: CASSFGGFEQYF. In nucleotides, the CDR3 is TGTGCCAGCAGTTTCGGGGGGTTTGAGCAGTACTTC.

The chain has TRBV20-1 and TRBJ2-3; tentative D call: TRBD2 (5 bases). V was cut by 5 bases and J by 4 bases, with 16 bases left in between. Germline CDR1 DFQATT, CDR2 SNEGSKA (reference sequence). The CDR3 runs 14 residues. The CDR3 sequence: CSAAAGLAADTQYF. The CDR3 nucleotides are TGCAGTGCTGCTGCGGGCCTCGCAGCAGATACGCAGTATTTT.

At least ten counts were recorded for this clonotype. The V and J genes are TRBV9 and TRBJ2-7, with D tentatively TRBD2 (6 bases). V gave up 4 bases and J gave up 0 bases, with 14 bases separating them. The CDR3 runs to 15 residues. Germline CDR1 is SGDLS and CDR2 is YYNGEE. The CDR3 protein is CASSTQAGASYEQYF. The CDR3 coding sequence is TGTGCCAGCAGCACCCAAGCGGGCGCCTCCTACGAGCAGTACTTC.

The rearrangement uses TRBV24-1 and TRBJ2-1; D gene ambiguous. Deletions cut 5 bases from V and 5 bases from J, with 12 bases between. Germline V gene sequence: CDR1 KGHDR, CDR2 SFDVKD. The CDR3 runs 14 residues. In DNA form, the CDR3 reads TGTGCCACCAGTGTCGGGTCCTGGGACAATGAGCAGTTCTTC. Translation gives CATSVGSWDNEQFF.

Only a few counts were recorded for this clonotype. The chain is built from TRBV5-1 and TRBJ2-7; D is perhaps TRBD2 (6 bases). Trimming removed 4 bases from V and 7 bases from J, with 18 bases in between. Per the germline V gene, CDR1 is SGHRS and CDR2 is YFSETQ. The CDR3 runs 14 residues. DNA for the CDR3: TGCGCCAGCAGCGCGGGGCCTACCCGGCAAGAGCAGTACTTC. Protein sequence: CASSAGPTRQEQYF.

The count of this clonotype is one. The chain employs TRBV18 and TRBJ2-1; the D gene is possibly TRBD2 (5 bases). Trimming shortened V by 3 bases and J by 2 bases, and 11 bases separated the two germline ends. CDR1 and CDR2 from the germline V gene are KGHSH and LQKENI. The CDR3 covers 15 residues. The CDR3 loop reads CASSPLGAAYNEQFF. CDR3 DNA sequence: TGTGCCAGCTCACCCCTGGGAGCGGCCTACAATGAGCAGTTCTTC.

This clonotype was picked up a small number of times. The chain joins TRBV9 to TRBJ2-3; 9 bases match TRBD1. From germline, CDR1 is SGDLS and CDR2 YYNGEE. Trimming took 1 base from V and 2 from J; bases not matched to a gene: 8. The CDR3 spans 17 residues. In DNA, the CDR3 is TGTGCCAGCAGCGTAAGGACAGGGGTACAGTTCACAGATACGCAGTATTTT. Encoded protein: CASSVRTGVQFTDTQYF.

In its sample, this clonotype was seen many times. This rearrangement joins TRBV25-1 to TRBJ2-7; 7 bases are shared with TRBD1. Germline CDR1 and CDR2: MGHDK and SYGVNS. The CDR3 loop spans 14 amino acids. V shed 4 bases and J 5 bases; nucleotides not matched to a gene: 8. The CDR3 protein is CASSGQGNLNEQYF. The CDR3 coding sequence is TGTGCCAGCAGTGGACAGGGCAATCTGAACGAGCAGTACTTC.

This clonotype was picked up a small number of times. The chain combines TRBV6-5 with TRBJ1-2; maybe TRBD1 (5 bases). Germline assignment: CDR1 MNHEY and CDR2 SVGAGI. The CDR3 extends over 17 amino acids. Trimming took off 4 bases at V and 2 bases at J, with 20 bases between the two ends. CDR3 sequence reads: CASSSHSGGTLNYGYTF. The CDR3 DNA follows: TGTGCCAGCAGTTCACATAGTGGGGGGACTTTGAACTATGGCTACACCTTC.

This clonotype has more than one count but fewer than ten. The chain couples TRBV27 to TRBJ2-5; 7 nucleotides line up with TRBD1. The CDR3 runs to 15 residues. The germline V gene encodes CDR1 MNHEY and CDR2 SMNVEV (reference sequence). With V trimmed by 6 bases and J by 0 bases, 7 bases remained unmatched. The CDR3 sequence is CASRPTTGHQETQYF. The CDR3 DNA reads as TGTGCCAGCAGGCCGACGACAGGGCACCAAGAGACCCAGTACTTC.

The chain joins TRBV23-1 to TRBJ1-1; D uncertain. TRBV23-1 is noted as an ORF with a role that remains uncertain. V lost 6 bases, J lost 0 bases, and 17 bases lay in between. The CDR3 covers 16 residues. The CDR3 nucleotides are TGCGCCAGCAGAGCTCTCCGCCGGGAATTGAACACTGAAGCTTTCTTT. This gives the protein CASRALRRELNTEAFF.

The chain has TRBV7-3 and TRBJ1-2; D possibly corresponds to TRBD1 (5 bases). CDR1 is SGHTA and CDR2 is FQGTGA in the germline V gene. V lost 3 bases and J 8 bases, leaving 13 bases between the germline ends. The CDR3 covers 13 residues. Written as DNA, the CDR3 is TGTGCCAGCAGCTTTGGGACGCTCGGGGGCTACACCTTC. Translated: CASSFGTLGGYTF.

This clonotype was counted between two and nine times. The CDR3 reads CASSTGISYEQYF. The CDR3 coding sequence is TGTGCCAGCAGCACAGGGATTTCCTACGAGCAGTACTTC. V gene TRBV12-3 or TRBV12-4 combines with J gene TRBJ2-7; D might be TRBD1 (6 bases). Trimming took off 6 bases at V and 1 base at J, with 10 bases between the two ends. The CDR3 spans 13 residues.

J is TRBJ2-7 and V is TRBV27; TRBD2 is a possible D gene (6 bases). The CDR3 length is 14 residues. Trimming removed 5 bases from V and 3 bases from J, with 14 bases in between. Germline CDR1 MNHEY, CDR2 SMNVEV (reference sequence). The CDR3 here is CASSPMGLNYEQYF. Written as DNA, the CDR3 is TGTGCCAGCAGTCCAATGGGACTGAACTACGAGCAGTACTTC.

The chain couples TRBV7-3 to TRBJ2-7, with D tentatively TRBD2 (6 bases). With 2 bases removed from V and 5 bases from J, the gap between germline ends came to 13 bases. The CDR3 is 14 amino acids. Germline V CDR1 and CDR2: SGHTA, FQGTGA. The CDR3 reads CASSLDPGVDEQYF. The DNA for the CDR3 is TGTGCCAGCAGCTTAGACCCGGGAGTCGACGAGCAGTACTTC.

The chain uses TRBV6-1 and TRBJ1-1; the D is unclear. The CDR3 runs 14 residues. The V and J ends lost 6 bases and 1 base respectively, with 12 bases between them. CDR1 is MNHNS, CDR2 SASEGT, per germline. CDR3 amino acids: CASSPGGRNTEAFF. The CDR3 DNA sequence: TGTGCCAGCAGCCCCGGTGGCAGGAACACTGAAGCTTTCTTT.

This rearrangement joins TRBV5-1 to TRBJ2-5; maybe TRBD2 (6 bases). Germline CDR1 SGHRS, CDR2 YFSETQ. Trimming pared 2 bases from V and 2 bases from J, leaving 25 bases between. This CDR3 has 19 residues. CDR3 in DNA: TGCGCCAGCAGCTTCACGAGGGGTGGTTCGACTAGACCACAAGAGACCCAGTACTTC. It is translated as CASSFTRGGSTRPQETQYF.

This clonotype came up a few times. The chain is built from TRBV11-2 and TRBJ2-2; D unresolved. V dropped 4 bases and J dropped 1 base, with 13 bases sitting between them. The CDR3 runs to 16 residues. Germline assignment: CDR1 SGHAT and CDR2 FQNNGV. DNA of the CDR3: TGTGCCAGCAGCTCACCTAACACAGTGAACACCGGGGAGCTGTTTTTT. Amino acid sequence: CASSSPNTVNTGELFF.

The table lists this clonotype with many counts. This rearrangement joins TRBV3-1 to TRBJ2-7; TRBD2 aligns across 8 bases. This CDR3 has 15 amino acids. Germline CDR1 is LGHDT and CDR2 is YNNKEL (reference sequence). V lost 4 bases to trimming and J lost 0 bases; unmatched junction nucleotides: 5. The DNA of the CDR3 is TGTGCCAGCAGCCTTAGCGGGATTACCTCCTACGAGCAGTACTTC. Protein product: CASSLSGITSYEQYF.

This clonotype was seen ten or more times. The gene calls are TRBV5-8 and TRBJ2-3; 7 positions agree with TRBD2. The germline gives CDR1 SGHTS, CDR2 YDEGEE. This CDR3 contains 14 residues. The junction had 4 bases not matched to a gene; V was cut back by 0 bases and J by 6 bases. CDR3 sequence reads: CASSLGGGSDTQYF. CDR3 in DNA: TGTGCCAGCAGCTTGGGGGGCGGGAGTGATACGCAGTATTTT.

This chain uses TRBV24-1 with TRBJ2-2; a possible D gene is TRBD1 (6 bases). V was clipped by 3 bases and J by 3 bases, with 13 bases between them. CDR1 KGHDR and CDR2 SFDVKD come from the germline V gene. The CDR3 covers 16 residues. This CDR3 reads CATSDQDRIHTGELFF. The CDR3 nucleotides read TGTGCCACCAGTGATCAAGACAGGATCCACACCGGGGAGCTGTTTTTT.

Many counts were recorded for this clonotype. The chain has TRBV12-3 or TRBV12-4 and TRBJ1-4, with 10 bases that match TRBD1. Unmatched junction bases numbered 10, after V lost 1 base and J lost 11 bases. This CDR3 spans 16 amino acids. The CDR3 DNA is TGTGCCAGCAGTTTAGTTCTTTCGACAGGGGGCGGGAAACTGTTTTTT. Translating gives CASSLVLSTGGGKLFF.

This chain uses TRBV29-1 with TRBJ2-3; TRBD1 agrees at 7 bases. The germline CDR1 and CDR2 sequences are SQVTM and ANQGSEA. With 3 bases clipped from V and 2 bases from J, the junction kept 11 bases outside the gene matches. The CDR3 extends over 16 amino acids. The CDR3 DNA reads TGCAGCGTTGATGGCCGAGGGGGCGTAGCCACAGATACGCAGTATTTT. This gives the protein CSVDGRGGVATDTQYF.

This clonotype was counted only a few times. The V gene is TRBV11-2, the J gene TRBJ2-1; D is possibly TRBD2 (6 bases). Germline V lookup: CDR1 SGHAT, CDR2 FQNNGV. CDR3 length equals 18 residues. Trimming pared 1 base from V and 6 bases from J, leaving 22 bases between. CDR3 sequence (DNA): TGTGCCAGCAGCTTAGTCCCCATGGTAGCGGCGGTCTTCAATGAGCAGTTCTTC. Residues: CASSLVPMVAAVFNEQFF.

This clonotype was seen only a few times. This chain uses TRBV7-9 with TRBJ2-1; D unresolved. CDR1 SEHNR and CDR2 FQNEAQ come from the germline V gene (reference sequence). V was trimmed by 4 bases and J by 2 bases, leaving 18 bases between them. The CDR3 spans 17 residues. For the CDR3, the DNA is TGTGCCAGCAGCTCTCGGACGGGCAGCCCACCCTACAATGAGCAGTTCTTC. Encoded protein: CASSSRTGSPPYNEQFF.

The chain has TRBV11-3 and TRBJ2-5; 7 bases align to TRBD2. The V gene end was trimmed by 1 base and the J gene end by 4 bases; junction bases not matched to a gene: 6. The CDR3 contains 15 residues. The germline V gene encodes CDR1 SGHNT and CDR2 YENEEA. CDR3 sequence reads: CASSLGLVAGETQYF. In DNA, the CDR3 is TGTGCCAGCAGCTTAGGATTGGTAGCGGGAGAGACCCAGTACTTC.

The sample holds a few counts of this clonotype. The CDR3 region has the DNA TGCGCCAGCAGCATTTGGACGACCGGGACAGCCGTAAGAGACACCATATATTTT. Protein product: CASSIWTTGTAVRDTIYF. The chain links TRBV5-1 to TRBJ1-3; 7 bases match TRBD1. The germline V gene encodes CDR1 SGHRS and CDR2 YFSETQ. The CDR3 loop spans 18 amino acids. With 4 bases clipped from V and 8 bases from J, the junction kept 21 bases outside the gene matches.

This clonotype was picked up a small number of times. The chain is built from TRBV2 and TRBJ2-3; tentative D call: TRBD1 (5 bases). In germline, CDR1 is SNHLY, CDR2 FYNNEI. The CDR3 has 12 amino acids. The V end lost 7 bases, the J end lost 3 bases, and 8 bases lay between the germline ends. In nucleotides, the CDR3 is TGTGCCAGCACCAGGGAAACAGATACGCAGTATTTT. Translating gives CASTRETDTQYF.

This sequence joins TRBV6-1 and TRBJ2-5, with TRBD1 matching over 7 bases. This CDR3 is 14 amino acids long. With 9 bases clipped from V and 1 base from J, the junction kept 8 bases outside the gene matches. The germline V gene encodes CDR1 MNHNS and CDR2 SASEGT. The CDR3 DNA reads as TGTGCCAGATCGACAGGGTCTCGCCAAGAGACCCAGTACTTC. Its translation is CARSTGSRQETQYF.